This T cell receptor (beta chain) is from a study of radiotherapy plus CTLA-4 blockade in lung cancer. Whole-study context: An objective response was seen in 15% to 20% of patients, and disease control in around 31%.

Study-wide results and limits: Tumor-origin TCR clones grew in blood after radiotherapy plus ipilimumab. Early clonal dynamics of blood T cells, together with interferon-beta, were reported as the best response predictor.

As for this clone: Its target is not known.

V lost 3 bases to trimming and J lost 0 bases; unmatched junction nucleotides: 8. CDR1 and CDR2 (germline): SGHRS, YFSETQ. The CDR3 loop spans 17 amino acids. Using immunoSEQ multiplex PCR, the repertoire was profiled, and TCRdb retains in-frame clones only, with some absent. The sample contains tens of thousands of clones, about 87% of which appear only once. This sequence joins TRBV5-1 and TRBJ1-1, with TRBD1 matching 10 bases. This sequence was found in a human donor with non-small cell lung cancer who had stable disease on radiotherapy plus ipilimumab. The source material was peripheral blood, sampled from a patient treated with radiotherapy plus ipilimumab. The chain's CDR3 is CASSSRPGQGMNTEAFF. The CDR3, as DNA: TGCGCCAGCAGCTCGCGTCCGGGACAGGGGATGAACACTGAAGCTTTCTTT.